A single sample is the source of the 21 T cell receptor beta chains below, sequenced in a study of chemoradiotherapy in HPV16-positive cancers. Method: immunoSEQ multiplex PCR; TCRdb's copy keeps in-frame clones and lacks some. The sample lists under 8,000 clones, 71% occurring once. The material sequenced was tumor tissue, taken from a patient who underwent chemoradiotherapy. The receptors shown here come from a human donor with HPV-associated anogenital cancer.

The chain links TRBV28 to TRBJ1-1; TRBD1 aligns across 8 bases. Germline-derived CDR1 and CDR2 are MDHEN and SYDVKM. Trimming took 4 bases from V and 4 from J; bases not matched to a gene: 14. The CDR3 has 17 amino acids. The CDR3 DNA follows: TGTGCCAGCAGTTCGTCCGGGACAGGCCCCAGAGGCACTGAAGCTTTCTTT. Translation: CASSSSGTGPRGTEAFF. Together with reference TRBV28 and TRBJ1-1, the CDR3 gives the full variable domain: DVKVTQSSRYLVKRTGEKVFLECVQDMDHENMFWYRQDPGLGLRLIYFSYDVKMKEKGDIPEGYSVSREKKERFSLILESASTNQTSMYLCASSSSGTGPRGTEAFFGQGTRLTVV.

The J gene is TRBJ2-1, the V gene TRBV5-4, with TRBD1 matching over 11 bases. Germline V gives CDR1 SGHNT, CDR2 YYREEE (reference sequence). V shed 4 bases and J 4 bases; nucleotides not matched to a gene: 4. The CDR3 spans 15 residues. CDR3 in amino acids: CASSGGTGGYNEQFF. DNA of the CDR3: TGTGCCAGCAGCGGCGGGACAGGGGGTTACAATGAGCAGTTCTTC.

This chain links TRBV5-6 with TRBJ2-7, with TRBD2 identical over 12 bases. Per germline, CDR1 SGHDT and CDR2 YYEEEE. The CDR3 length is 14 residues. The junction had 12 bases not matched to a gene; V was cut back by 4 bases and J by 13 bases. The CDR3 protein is CASSRRRTSGNHYF. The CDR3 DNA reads TGTGCCAGCAGCCGCCGTAGGACTAGCGGGAACCATTACTTC.

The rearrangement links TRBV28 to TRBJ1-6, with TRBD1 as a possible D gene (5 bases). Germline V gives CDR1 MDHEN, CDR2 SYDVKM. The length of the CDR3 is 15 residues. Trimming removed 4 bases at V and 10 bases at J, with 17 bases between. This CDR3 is CASSYRQQLGSPLHF. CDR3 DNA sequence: TGTGCCAGCAGTTACCGACAGCAGCTGGGGTCACCCCTCCACTTT.

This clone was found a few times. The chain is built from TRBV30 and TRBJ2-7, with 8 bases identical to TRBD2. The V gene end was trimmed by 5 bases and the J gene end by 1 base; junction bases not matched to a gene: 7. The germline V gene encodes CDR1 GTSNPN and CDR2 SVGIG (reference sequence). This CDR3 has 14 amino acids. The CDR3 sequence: CAWSGGGPSYEQYF. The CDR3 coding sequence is TGTGCCTGGTCGGGGGGGGGCCCTTCCTACGAGCAGTACTTC.

The chain's CDR3 is CASSLRTVGRNTEAFF. The CDR3 DNA reads TGCGCCAGCAGCTTGAGGACAGTGGGAAGGAACACTGAAGCTTTCTTT. The chain links TRBV5-1 to TRBJ1-1; tentatively, D is TRBD1 (6 bases). CDR1 is SGHRS and CDR2 is YFSETQ in the germline V gene. V lost 1 base to trimming and J lost 1 base, with 14 bases between them. CDR3 size: 16 residues.

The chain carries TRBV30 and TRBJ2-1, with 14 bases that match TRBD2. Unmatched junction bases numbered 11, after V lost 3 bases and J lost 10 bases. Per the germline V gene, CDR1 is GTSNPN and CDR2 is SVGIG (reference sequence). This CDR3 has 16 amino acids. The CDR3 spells CAWSSQTSGRAKEQFF. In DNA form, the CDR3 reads TGTGCCTGGAGCTCGCAGACTAGCGGGAGGGCCAAGGAGCAGTTCTTC. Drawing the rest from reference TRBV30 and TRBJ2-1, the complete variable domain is SQTIHQWPATLVQPVGSPLSLECTVEGTSNPNLYWYRQAAGRGLQLLFYSVGIGQISSEVPQNLSASRPQDRQFILSSKKLLLSDSGFYLCAWSSQTSGRAKEQFFGPGTRLTVL.

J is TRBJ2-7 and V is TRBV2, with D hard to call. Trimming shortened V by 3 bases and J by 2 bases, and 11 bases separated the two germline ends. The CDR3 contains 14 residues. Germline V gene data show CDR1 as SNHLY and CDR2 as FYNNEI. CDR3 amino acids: CASSEARLPYEQYF. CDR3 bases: TGTGCCAGCAGTGAGGCAAGGCTACCCTACGAGCAGTACTTC.

The CDR3 DNA is TGTGCCAGCAGTGAAGGACAGGTCGAAAAACTGTTTTTT. It yields the protein CASSEGQVEKLFF. The chain links TRBV6-1 to TRBJ1-4; D may be TRBD1 (6 bases). Germline V gives CDR1 MNHNS, CDR2 SASEGT. V was cut by 1 base and J by 8 bases, with 8 bases left in between. The CDR3 covers 13 residues.

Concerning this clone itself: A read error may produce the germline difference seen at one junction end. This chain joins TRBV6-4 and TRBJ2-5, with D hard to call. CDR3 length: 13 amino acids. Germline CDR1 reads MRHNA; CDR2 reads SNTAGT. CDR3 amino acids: CASSEADQGTQYF. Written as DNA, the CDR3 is TGTGCCAGCAGTGAGGCCGACCAAGGGACCCAGTACTTC.

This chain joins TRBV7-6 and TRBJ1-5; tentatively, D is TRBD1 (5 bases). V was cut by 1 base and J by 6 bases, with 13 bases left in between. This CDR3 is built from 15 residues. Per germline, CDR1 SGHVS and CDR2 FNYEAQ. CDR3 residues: CASSLGEGFSQPQHF. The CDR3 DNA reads TGTGCCAGCAGCTTAGGCGAGGGGTTCAGTCAGCCCCAGCATTTT.

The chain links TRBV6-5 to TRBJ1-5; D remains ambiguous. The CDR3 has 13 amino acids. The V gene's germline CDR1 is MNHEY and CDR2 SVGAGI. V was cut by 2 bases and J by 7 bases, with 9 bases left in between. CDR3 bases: TGTGCCAGCAGTTACCGGAGGTTCCAGCCCCAGCATTTT. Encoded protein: CASSYRRFQPQHF.

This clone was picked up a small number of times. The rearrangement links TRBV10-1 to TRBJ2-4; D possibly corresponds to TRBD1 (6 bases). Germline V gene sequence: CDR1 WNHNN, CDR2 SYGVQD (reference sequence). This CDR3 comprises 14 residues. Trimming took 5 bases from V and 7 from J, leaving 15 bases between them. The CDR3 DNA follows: TGCGCCAGCAGTCCACAGGGAAACGGGAACATTCAGTACTTC. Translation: CASSPQGNGNIQYF.

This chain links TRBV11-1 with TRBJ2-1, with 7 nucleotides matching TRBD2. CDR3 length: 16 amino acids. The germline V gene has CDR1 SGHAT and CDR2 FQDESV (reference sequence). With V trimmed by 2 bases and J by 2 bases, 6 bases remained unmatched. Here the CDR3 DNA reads TGTGCCAGCAGCTTAAGGGTCGGGGGGACCTACAATGAGCAGTTCTTC. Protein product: CASSLRVGGTYNEQFF.

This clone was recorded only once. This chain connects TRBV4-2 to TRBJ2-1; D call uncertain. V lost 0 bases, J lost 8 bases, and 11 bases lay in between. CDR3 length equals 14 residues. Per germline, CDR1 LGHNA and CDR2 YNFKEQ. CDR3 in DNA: TGTGCCAGCAGCCAAGATCGCATTAGATATGAGCAGTTCTTC. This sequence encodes CASSQDRIRYEQFF.

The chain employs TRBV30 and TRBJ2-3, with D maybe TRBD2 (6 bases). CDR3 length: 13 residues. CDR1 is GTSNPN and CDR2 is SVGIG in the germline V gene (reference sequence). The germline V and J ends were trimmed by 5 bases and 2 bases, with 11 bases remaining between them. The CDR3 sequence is CAWREPNTDTQYF. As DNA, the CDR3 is TGTGCCTGGCGGGAGCCCAACACAGATACGCAGTATTTT. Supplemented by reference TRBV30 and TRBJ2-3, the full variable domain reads SQTIHQWPATLVQPVGSPLSLECTVEGTSNPNLYWYRQAAGRGLQLLFYSVGIGQISSEVPQNLSASRPQDRQFILSSKKLLLSDSGFYLCAWREPNTDTQYFGPGTRLTVL.

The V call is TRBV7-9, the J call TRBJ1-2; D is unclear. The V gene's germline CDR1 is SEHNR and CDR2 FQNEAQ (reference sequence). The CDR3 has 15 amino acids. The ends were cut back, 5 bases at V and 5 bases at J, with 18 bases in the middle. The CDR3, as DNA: TGTGCCAGCAGCACCCGGGCCCTTGGCCTATATGGCTACACCTTC. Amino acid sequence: CASSTRALGLYGYTF.

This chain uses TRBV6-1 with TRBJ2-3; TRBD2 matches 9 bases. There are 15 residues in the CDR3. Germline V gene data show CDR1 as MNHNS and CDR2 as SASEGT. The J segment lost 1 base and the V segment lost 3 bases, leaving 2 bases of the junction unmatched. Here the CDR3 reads CASSEIAGGTDTQYF. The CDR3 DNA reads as TGTGCCAGCAGTGAGATAGCGGGGGGCACAGATACGCAGTATTTT.

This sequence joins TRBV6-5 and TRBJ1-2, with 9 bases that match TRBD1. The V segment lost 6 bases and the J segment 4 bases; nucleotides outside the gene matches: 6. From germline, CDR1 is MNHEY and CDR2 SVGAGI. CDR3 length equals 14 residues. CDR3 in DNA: TGTGCCAGCAGCCTCACGGACAGGGGCTATGGCTACACCTTC. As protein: CASSLTDRGYGYTF.

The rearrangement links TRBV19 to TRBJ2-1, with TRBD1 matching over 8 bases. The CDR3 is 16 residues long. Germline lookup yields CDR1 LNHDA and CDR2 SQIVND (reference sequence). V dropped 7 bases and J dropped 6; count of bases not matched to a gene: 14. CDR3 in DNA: TGTGCCAGTACTTCAGGACAGGGTAGGGTGGGCAATGAGCAGTTCTTC. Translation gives CASTSGQGRVGNEQFF.

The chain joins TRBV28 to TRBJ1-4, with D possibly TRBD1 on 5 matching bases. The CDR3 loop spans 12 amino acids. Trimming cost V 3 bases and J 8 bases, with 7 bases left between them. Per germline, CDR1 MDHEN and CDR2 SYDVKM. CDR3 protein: CASSFGGEKLFF. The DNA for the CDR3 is TGTGCCAGCAGTTTTGGGGGGGAAAAACTGTTTTTT. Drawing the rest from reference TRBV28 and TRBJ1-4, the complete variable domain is DVKVTQSSRYLVKRTGEKVFLECVQDMDHENMFWYRQDPGLGLRLIYFSYDVKMKEKGDIPEGYSVSREKKERFSLILESASTNQTSMYLCASSFGGEKLFFGSGTQLSVL.